These 12 T cell receptor beta chains were all obtained from the same sample, sequenced in a study of blood T cells in healthy people across ages. A second roughly 6 to 11 cycle PCR used barcoded and J-beta primers. TCRdb called the 5' RACE reads again in MiXCR, with one record for every CDR3 protein. The data contain about 1.7 million distinct CDR3 sequences, 28% of them seen just once; the ten biggest clones take up roughly 8%. Sample: blood. These receptors were collected from a young woman in good health.

In the case of this clonotype: A much more abundant neighbour one base away suggests this may be a read error. This chain joins TRBV9 and TRBJ2-7; D call uncertain. The germline CDR1 and CDR2 sequences are SGDLS and YYNGEE. The length of the CDR3 is 15 residues. CDR3 nucleotides: TGTGCCGGCAGCCCCCCCCCTGGGTCAACCCACGAGCAGTACTTC. This codes for CAGSPPPGSTHEQYF.

This clonotype was detected a few times. The gene calls are TRBV27 and TRBJ2-5; D is unresolved. The assigned J gene may be wrong: the sequence end matches TRBJ2-7 better. The CDR3 is 14 residues long. Germline V gene data show CDR1 as MNHEY and CDR2 as SMNVEV (reference sequence). This CDR3 is CASSLSNSPLEQYF. Here the CDR3 DNA reads TGTGCCAGCAGTTTATCGAACAGCCCCCTCGAGCAGTACTTC.

The sample holds a few counts of this clonotype. The chain couples TRBV18 to TRBJ2-7, with D possibly matching TRBD2 (6 bases). V was cut by 6 bases and J by 0 bases, with 15 bases left in between. CDR3 length equals 15 residues. Germline V gene lookup returns CDR1 KGHSH and CDR2 LQKENI. In DNA, the CDR3 is TGTGCCAGCTCCCGGGCGGGGACCTTCTCCTACGAGCAGTACTTC. This gives the protein CASSRAGTFSYEQYF.

This clonotype was recorded at least ten times. The V and J genes are TRBV12-3 or TRBV12-4 and TRBJ2-5; TRBD1 matches at 7 bases. The CDR3 covers 14 residues. V was pared by 6 bases and J by 7 bases, with 11 bases of the junction left unmatched. CDR3 sequence reads: CASSQQGTLGTQYF. The CDR3 nucleotides read TGTGCCAGCAGCCAACAGGGGACGCTGGGGACCCAGTACTTC.

This clonotype was counted many times. The chain combines TRBV20-1 with TRBJ2-5, with TRBD2 as a possible D gene (6 bases). The CDR3 runs 12 residues. Trimming removed 3 bases from V and 5 bases from J, with 10 bases in between. Looked up from germline, CDR1 is DFQATT and CDR2 is SNEGSKA (reference sequence). The DNA of the CDR3 is TGCAGTGCTAGCGGGAGTAGGGAGACCCAGTACTTC. Translating it yields CSASGSRETQYF.

This clonotype was seen more than once but under ten times. This chain joins TRBV10-3 and TRBJ2-1; 7 bases line up with TRBD2. The length of the CDR3 is 15 residues. Per the germline V gene, CDR1 is ENHRY and CDR2 is SYGVKD. After removal of 10 bases from V and 0 bases from J, the junction contained 9 bases not matched to a gene. Here the CDR3 reads CATDAGDSSYNEQFF. In nucleotides, the CDR3 is TGTGCCACCGACGCGGGGGATAGCTCCTACAATGAGCAGTTCTTC.

The CDR3 DNA is TGTGCCAGCAGTTACTCGAAGGGGGCGCGGGCTGAAGCTTTCTTT. It encodes CASSYSKGARAEAFF. V gene TRBV6-2 or TRBV6-3 combines with J gene TRBJ1-1; 7 bases match TRBD1. V dropped 0 bases and J dropped 6; count of bases not matched to a gene: 7. CDR3 length equals 15 residues. Germline lookup yields CDR1 MNHEY and CDR2 SVGEGT.

This clonotype has a count of ten or more. The chain couples TRBV6-5 to TRBJ2-7; D is perhaps TRBD1 or TRBD2 (6 bases each). V dropped 0 bases and J dropped 4 bases, with 13 bases sitting between them. Germline V gene lookup returns CDR1 MNHEY and CDR2 SVGAGI. CDR3 length: 15 amino acids. The CDR3 DNA follows: TGTGCCAGCAGTTACTCGATTGGGGGGCGTTACGAGCAGTACTTC. This translates into CASSYSIGGRYEQYF.

A few counts support this clonotype. V and J are TRBV7-2 and TRBJ2-1; 11 nucleotides line up with TRBD2. The CDR3 sequence is 14 residues long. After removal of 6 bases from V and 5 bases from J, the junction contained 3 bases not matched to a gene. Germline CDR1 and CDR2: SGHTA and FQGNSA. CDR3 loop: CASRMTSGDNEQFF. DNA of the CDR3: TGTGCCAGCAGAATGACTAGCGGGGACAATGAGCAGTTCTTC.

V and J are TRBV29-1 and TRBJ1-5; D unresolved. The CDR3 is 13 amino acids. Trimming removed 6 bases from V and 5 bases from J, with 14 bases in between. Germline assignment: CDR1 SQVTM and CDR2 ANQGSEA. This chain's CDR3 is CSVQRSGDQPQHF. CDR3 sequence (DNA): TGCAGCGTCCAGAGGTCCGGGGATCAGCCCCAGCATTTT.

This clonotype was recorded many times. The rearrangement joins TRBV20-1 to TRBJ2-7; 8 positions match TRBD1. The CDR3 covers 14 residues. The germline V gene encodes CDR1 DFQATT and CDR2 SNEGSKA (reference sequence). J was trimmed by 2 bases and V by 5 bases; bases with no gene match: 8. CDR3 protein: CSAPSQGAPYEQYF. The CDR3 coding sequence is TGCAGTGCTCCGAGTCAGGGGGCGCCCTACGAGCAGTACTTC.

This clonotype was detected many times. This chain connects TRBV29-1 to TRBJ2-7, with 9 bases fitting TRBD1. Germline CDR1 and CDR2: SQVTM and ANQGSEA. The CDR3 runs to 12 residues. J gave up 7 bases and V 7 bases, and 8 bases lay outside the gene matches. CDR3: CSARTGVGEQYF. As DNA, the CDR3 is TGCAGCGCCCGGACAGGGGTAGGAGAGCAGTACTTC.